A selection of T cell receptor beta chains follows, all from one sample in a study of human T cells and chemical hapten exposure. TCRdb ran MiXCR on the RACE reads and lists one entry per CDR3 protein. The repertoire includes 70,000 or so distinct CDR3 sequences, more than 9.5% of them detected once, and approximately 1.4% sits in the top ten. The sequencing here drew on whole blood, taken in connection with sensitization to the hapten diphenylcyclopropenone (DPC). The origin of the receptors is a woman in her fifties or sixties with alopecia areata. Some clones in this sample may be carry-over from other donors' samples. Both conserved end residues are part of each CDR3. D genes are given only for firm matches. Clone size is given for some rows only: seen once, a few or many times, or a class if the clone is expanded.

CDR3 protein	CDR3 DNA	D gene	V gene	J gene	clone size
CASRGTGPQETQYF	TGTGCCAGCCGCGGGACAGGGCCACAAGAGACCCAGTACTTC	TRBD1	TRBV2	TRBJ2-5	many
CASGQLPNYGYTF	TGTGCCAGCGGCCAATTACCTAACTATGGCTACACCTTC	NA	TRBV28	TRBJ1-2	many
CASSSSRDRGPGGKNIQYF	TGTGCCAGCAGCTCGTCCCGGGACAGGGGGCCGGGTGGCAAAAACATTCAGTACTTC	TRBD1	TRBV7-6	TRBJ2-4	many
CASSPWTGGLDTQYF	TGTGCCAGCAGTCCCTGGACAGGGGGCTTAGATACGCAGTATTTT	TRBD1	TRBV6-5	TRBJ2-3	NA
CSAIPWLAGDVNEQFF	TGCAGTGCTATCCCCTGGCTAGCGGGAGATGTGAATGAGCAGTTCTTC	TRBD2	TRBV20-1	TRBJ2-1	few
CASSPAGVYNEQFF	TGTGCCAGCTCACCTGCAGGGGTCTACAATGAGCAGTTCTTC	NA	TRBV18	TRBJ2-1	many
CASSYDRNTEAFF	TGTGCCAGCAGTTACGACAGGAACACTGAAGCTTTCTTT	NA	TRBV6-2/TRBV6-3	TRBJ1-1	many
CASSSRTGKETQYF	TGTGCCAGCAGCTCCCGGACAGGGAAAGAGACCCAGTACTTC	TRBD1	TRBV5-4	TRBJ2-5	many
CASSADSLNTEAFF	TGTGCCAGCAGCGCAGACAGCTTGAACACTGAAGCTTTCTTT	NA	TRBV9	TRBJ1-1	NA
CSARSGQGRIRTHTDTQYF	TGCAGTGCTAGATCCGGACAGGGGAGGATTCGAACACACACAGATACGCAGTATTTT	TRBD1	TRBV20-1	TRBJ2-3	few
CSGMTGQGLTEAFF	TGCAGCGGAATGACGGGACAGGGACTAACTGAAGCTTTCTTT	TRBD1	TRBV29-1	TRBJ1-1	NA
CASSPLTGMVKGYTF	TGTGCCAGCAGTCCCTTGACAGGGATGGTAAAGGGCTACACCTTC	TRBD1	TRBV28	TRBJ1-2	many
CASSVGNGGGETQYF	TGTGCCAGCAGCGTGGGGAACGGGGGAGGCGAGACCCAGTACTTC	NA	TRBV9	TRBJ2-5	NA
CASSWGLAGVYTGELFF	TGTGCCAGCAGCTGGGGACTAGCGGGAGTTTACACCGGGGAGCTGTTTTTT	TRBD2	TRBV5-6	TRBJ2-2	few
CASSLLGGPDTQYF	TGCGCCAGCAGCTTACTGGGTGGTCCAGATACGCAGTATTTT	NA	TRBV10-2	TRBJ2-3	many
CATSRASTGPSRYGYTF	TGTGCCACCAGCAGAGCCTCAACAGGGCCGTCTCGGTATGGCTACACCTTC	NA	TRBV15	TRBJ1-2	NA
CASSDLSFRAFF	TGTGCCAGCAGTGACCTATCTTTTAGGGCTTTCTTT	NA	TRBV25-1	TRBJ1-1	few
CASSQWTGMNTGELFF	TGCGCCAGCAGCCAGTGGACAGGAATGAACACCGGGGAGCTGTTTTTT	TRBD1	TRBV5-1	TRBJ2-2	many
CASSPAGGGKATQYF	TGTGCCAGCAGCCCAGCCGGTGGGGGTAAGGCGACCCAGTACTTC	NA	TRBV14	TRBJ2-5	few
CATRMDLNYGYTF	TGTGCCACCCGTATGGACCTTAACTATGGCTACACCTTC	NA	TRBV6-5	TRBJ1-2	few
CASSFHSNQPQHF	TGTGCCAGCAGCTTCCATAGCAATCAGCCCCAGCATTTT	NA	TRBV11-2	TRBJ1-5	many
CASSFRTGAGANVLTF	TGCGCCAGCAGCTTTCGCACAGGGGCCGGGGCCAACGTCCTGACTTTC	TRBD1	TRBV5-1	TRBJ2-6	many
CASSRYGYTF	TGTGCCAGCAGCCGCTATGGCTACACCTTC	NA	TRBV28	TRBJ1-2	NA
CASSLDGQASTDTQYF	TGCGCCAGCAGCTTGGATGGACAGGCCAGCACAGATACGCAGTATTTT	TRBD1	TRBV5-1	TRBJ2-3	NA
CSVRPSAYEQYF	TGCAGCGTTAGACCGTCAGCCTACGAGCAGTACTTC	NA	TRBV29-1	TRBJ2-7	NA
CASSFYRVGQPQHF	TGTGCCAGCAGCTTCTATAGGGTAGGTCAGCCCCAGCATTTT	NA	TRBV7-2	TRBJ1-5	many
CASRTGTSGETQYF	TGCGCCAGCAGAACCGGGACTAGCGGGGAGACCCAGTACTTC	TRBD2	TRBV5-1	TRBJ2-5	many
CASSRQSGGGNTIYF	TGCGCCAGCAGCCGACAAAGTGGCGGGGGAAACACCATATATTTT	NA	TRBV4-1	TRBJ1-3	NA
CASLKPRQNTGELFF	TGTGCCAGCCTTAAACCTCGACAGAACACCGGGGAGCTGTTTTTT	NA	TRBV28	TRBJ2-2	many
CASSLGQGGNSPLHF	TGCGCCAGCAGCCTCGGACAGGGTGGCAATTCACCCCTCCACTTT	TRBD1	TRBV5-1	TRBJ1-6	few
CASTPAGFHEQYF	TGTGCCAGCACCCCGGCGGGGTTCCACGAGCAGTACTTC	NA	TRBV28	TRBJ2-7	NA
CATSDHRTGYFTDTQYF	TGTGCCACCAGTGACCACAGGACCGGATACTTCACAGATACGCAGTATTTT	NA	TRBV24-1	TRBJ2-3	few
CASSPGRRMMETQYF	TGTGCCAGCAGCCCCGGTCGGCGGATGATGGAGACCCAGTACTTC	NA	TRBV11-3	TRBJ2-5	few
CASSLYVANEKLFF	TGCGCCAGCAGCTTGTATGTGGCTAATGAAAAACTGTTTTTT	NA	TRBV5-1	TRBJ1-4	NA
CATSRDRTGGYGYTF	TGTGCCACCAGCAGAGATCGAACAGGGGGCTATGGCTACACCTTC	TRBD1	TRBV15	TRBJ1-2	many
CASSLTGVGSGANVLTF	TGTGCCAGCAGTTTGACAGGGGTAGGCTCTGGGGCCAACGTCCTGACTTTC	TRBD1	TRBV28	TRBJ2-6	NA
CASSRRDRVTVSTSDGYTF	TGTGCCAGCAGCCGCCGGGACAGGGTTACTGTTTCGACTTCTGATGGCTACACCTTC	TRBD1	TRBV6-2/TRBV6-3	TRBJ1-2	NA
CASSLRQAVMFF	TGTGCCAGCAGTTTAAGACAAGCTGTCATGTTTTTT	NA	TRBV28	TRBJ1-4	few
CASTPLTIYGYTF	TGTGCCAGCACACCTTTGACGATCTATGGCTACACCTTC	NA	TRBV12-3/TRBV12-4	TRBJ1-2	many
CASSQNRPDSGNTIYF	TGTGCCAGCAGCCAAAACAGGCCAGACTCTGGAAACACCATATATTTT	NA	TRBV4-2	TRBJ1-3	few
CSVRRPRGEQYF	TGCAGCGTTCGTCGGCCCAGGGGCGAGCAGTACTTC	NA	TRBV29-1	TRBJ2-7	NA
CASRHRRNTDTQYF	TGTGCAAGTCGCCACCGGAGAAACACAGATACGCAGTATTTT	NA	TRBV12-2	TRBJ2-3	NA
CASRPFIESYEQYF	TGTGCCAGCAGGCCATTCATCGAGTCCTACGAGCAGTACTTC	NA	TRBV27	TRBJ2-7	many
CASSLTTVTEAFF	TGTGCCAGCAGTTTAACGACGGTCACTGAAGCTTTCTTT	NA	TRBV27	TRBJ1-1	many
CASSLSSGELFF	TGTGCCAGCAGCTTATCCTCCGGGGAGCTGTTTTTT	NA	TRBV7-9	TRBJ2-2	few